This TCR beta chain was recorded in a study of T cell repertoires in cytomegalovirus infection. Overall study: Public TCR beta signature analysis indicated the presence of both CMV infection and matching HLA type. Whole-study results and caveats: Carriage of CMV together with the relevant HLA was identifiable through cumulative public TCR beta family frequency. The ex vivo response was dominated by HLA-C-restricted CMV-specific TCR beta clonotypes.

Germline V CDR1 and CDR2: MDHEN, SYDVKM. V gave up 3 bases and J gave up 2 bases; unmatched junction bases: 11. The CDR3 consists of 17 residues. This clonotype occurred many times. The antigen is undetermined. MiXCR was run by TCRdb on the reads, yielding one entry per CDR3 protein. The sample lists more than 500,000 distinct CDR3 sequences; about 17% were seen once. The material sequenced was CD8+ T cells from PBMCs. The rearrangement links TRBV28 to TRBJ2-7; the match to TRBD2 covers 9 bases. The origin of this receptor is a human donor in good health (CMV status not recorded). Some clones in this sample may be carry-over from other donors' samples. CDR3 amino acids: CASSFWSWVAGAYEQYF. DNA for the CDR3: TGTGCCAGCAGTTTTTGGTCGTGGGTAGCGGGAGCCTACGAGCAGTACTTC. Based on the CDR3 plus reference TRBV28 and TRBJ2-7, the full variable domain is DVKVTQSSRYLVKRTGEKVFLECVQDMDHENMFWYRQDPGLGLRLIYFSYDVKMKEKGDIPEGYSVSREKKERFSLILESASTNQTSMYLCASSFWSWVAGAYEQYFGPGTRLTVT.